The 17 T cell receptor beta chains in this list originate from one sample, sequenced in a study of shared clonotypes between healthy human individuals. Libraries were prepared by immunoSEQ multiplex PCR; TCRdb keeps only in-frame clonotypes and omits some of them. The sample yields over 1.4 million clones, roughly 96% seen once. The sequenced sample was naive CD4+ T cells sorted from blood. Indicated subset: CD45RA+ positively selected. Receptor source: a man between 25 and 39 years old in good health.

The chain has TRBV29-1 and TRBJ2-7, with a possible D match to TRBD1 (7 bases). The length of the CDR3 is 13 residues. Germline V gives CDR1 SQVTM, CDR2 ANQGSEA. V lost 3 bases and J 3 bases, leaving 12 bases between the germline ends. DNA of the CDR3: TGCAGCGTTGATGCAGGGGGGCGCTACGAGCAGTACTTC. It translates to CSVDAGGRYEQYF.

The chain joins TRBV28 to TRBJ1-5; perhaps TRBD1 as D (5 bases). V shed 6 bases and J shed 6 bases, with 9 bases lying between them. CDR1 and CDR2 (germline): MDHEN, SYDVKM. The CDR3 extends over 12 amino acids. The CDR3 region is CASRDQGQPQHF. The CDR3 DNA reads TGTGCCAGCAGGGACCAGGGTCAGCCCCAGCATTTT.

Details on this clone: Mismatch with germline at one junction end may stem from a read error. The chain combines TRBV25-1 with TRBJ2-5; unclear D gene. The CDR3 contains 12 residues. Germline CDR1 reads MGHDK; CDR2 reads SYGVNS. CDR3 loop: CASSTSGETQYF. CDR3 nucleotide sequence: TGTGCCAGCAGCACCTCAGGAGAGACCCAATACTTC.

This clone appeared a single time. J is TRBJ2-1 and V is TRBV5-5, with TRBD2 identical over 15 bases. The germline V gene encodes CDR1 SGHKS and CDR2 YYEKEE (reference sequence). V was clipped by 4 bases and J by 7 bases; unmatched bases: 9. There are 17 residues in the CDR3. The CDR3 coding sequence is TGTGCCAGCAGCACCGGACTAGCGGGAGGGCCATTGAATGAGCAGTTCTTC. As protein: CASSTGLAGGPLNEQFF. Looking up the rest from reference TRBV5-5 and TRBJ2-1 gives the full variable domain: DAGVTQSPTHLIKTRGQQVTLRCSPISGHKSVSWYQQVLGQGPQFIFQYYEKEERGRGNFPDRFSARQFPNYSSELNVNALLLGDSALYLCASSTGLAGGPLNEQFFGPGTRLTVL.

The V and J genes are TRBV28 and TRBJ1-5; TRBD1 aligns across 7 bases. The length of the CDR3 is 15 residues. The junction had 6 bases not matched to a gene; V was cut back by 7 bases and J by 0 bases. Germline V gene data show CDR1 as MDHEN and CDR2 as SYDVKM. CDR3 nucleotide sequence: TGTGCCAGCATCGACCAGGGGGGTAGCAATCAGCCCCAGCATTTT. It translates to CASIDQGGSNQPQHF. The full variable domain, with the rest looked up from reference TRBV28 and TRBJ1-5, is DVKVTQSSRYLVKRTGEKVFLECVQDMDHENMFWYRQDPGLGLRLIYFSYDVKMKEKGDIPEGYSVSREKKERFSLILESASTNQTSMYLCASIDQGGSNQPQHFGDGTRLSIL.

CDR3 sequence: CSVEGRTGTLNTEAFF. CDR3 sequence (DNA): TGCAGCGTTGAAGGACGGACAGGGACCCTGAACACTGAAGCTTTCTTT. The rearrangement joins TRBV29-1 to TRBJ1-1, with 8 bases that match TRBD1. V shed 1 base, J shed 0 bases, and the junction held 7 bases outside the gene matches. The CDR3 is made up of 16 amino acids. Germline lookup yields CDR1 SQVTM and CDR2 ANQGSEA.

The CDR3 sequence: CASSPIAASTDTQYF. The DNA for the CDR3 is TGCGCCAGCAGCCCCATAGCGGCTAGCACAGATACGCAGTATTTT. This chain joins TRBV5-1 and TRBJ2-3, with a possible D match to TRBD2 (6 bases). Deletions cut 4 bases from V and 0 bases from J, with 12 bases between. CDR1 and CDR2 from the germline V gene are SGHRS and YFSETQ. The CDR3 extends over 15 amino acids. The full variable domain, with the rest looked up from reference TRBV5-1 and TRBJ2-3, is KAGVTQTPRYLIKTRGQQVTLSCSPISGHRSVSWYQQTPGQGLQFLFEYFSETQRNKGNFPGRFSGRQFSNSRSEMNVSTLELGDSALYLCASSPIAASTDTQYFGPGTRLTVL.

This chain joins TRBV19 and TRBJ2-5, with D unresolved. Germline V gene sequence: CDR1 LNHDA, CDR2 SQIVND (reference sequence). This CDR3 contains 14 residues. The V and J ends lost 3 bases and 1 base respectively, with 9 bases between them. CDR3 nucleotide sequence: TGTGCCAGTAGTATCGTTGGATTCCAAGAGACCCAGTACTTC. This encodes CASSIVGFQETQYF.

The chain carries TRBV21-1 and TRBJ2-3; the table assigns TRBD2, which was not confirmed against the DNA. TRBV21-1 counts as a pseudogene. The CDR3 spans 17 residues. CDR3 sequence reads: CASSTLPGGFRTDTQYF. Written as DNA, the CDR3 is TGTGCCAGCAGCACATTGCCGGGAGGGTTCCGCACAGATACGCAGTATTTT.

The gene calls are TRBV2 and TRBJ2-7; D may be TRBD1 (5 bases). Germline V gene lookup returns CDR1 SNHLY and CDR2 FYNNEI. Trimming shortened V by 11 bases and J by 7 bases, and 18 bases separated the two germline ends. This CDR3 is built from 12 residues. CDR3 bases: TGTGCCGGGGCACCCTGGCGAGAGGAGCAGTACTTC. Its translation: CAGAPWREEQYF.

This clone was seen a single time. CDR3 coding DNA: TGTGCCAGCAGCCTCCCAGGGGGCGGGCTGAACTATGGCTACACCTTC. Protein product: CASSLPGGGLNYGYTF. The V call is TRBV28, the J call TRBJ1-2; 8 bases align to TRBD1. The CDR3 is 16 amino acids. Trimming cost V 6 bases and J 2 bases; bases outside gene matches: 11. Germline V gene lookup returns CDR1 MDHEN and CDR2 SYDVKM.

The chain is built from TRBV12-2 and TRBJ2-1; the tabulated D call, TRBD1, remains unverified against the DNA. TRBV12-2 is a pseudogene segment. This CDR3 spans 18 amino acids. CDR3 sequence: CASRLRGPSGPGYNEQFF. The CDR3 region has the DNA TGTGCAAGTCGCTTAAGGGGGCCGAGCGGCCCGGGCTACAATGAGCAGTTCTTC.

CDR3 nucleotides: TGTGCCAGCAGTTTAGGCGCCGAGCAGTACTTC. It encodes CASSLGAEQYF. The chain links TRBV2 to TRBJ2-7; D ambiguous. The CDR3 totals 11 residues. V was shortened by 5 bases and J by 6 bases, with 8 bases between the two germline ends. CDR1 is SNHLY and CDR2 is FYNNEI in the germline V gene.

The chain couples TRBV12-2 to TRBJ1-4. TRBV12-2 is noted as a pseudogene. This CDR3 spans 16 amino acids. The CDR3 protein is CASRLENGVCNEKLFF. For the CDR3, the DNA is TGTGCAAGTCGCTTAGAAAATGGGGTTTGTAATGAAAAACTGTTTTTT.

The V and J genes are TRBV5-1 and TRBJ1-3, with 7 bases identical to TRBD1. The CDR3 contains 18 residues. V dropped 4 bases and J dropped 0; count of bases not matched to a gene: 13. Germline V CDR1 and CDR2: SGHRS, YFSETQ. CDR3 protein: CASSPLSPGQSSGNTIYF. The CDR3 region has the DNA TGCGCCAGCAGCCCCCTATCTCCGGGACAGAGCTCTGGAAACACCATATATTTT.

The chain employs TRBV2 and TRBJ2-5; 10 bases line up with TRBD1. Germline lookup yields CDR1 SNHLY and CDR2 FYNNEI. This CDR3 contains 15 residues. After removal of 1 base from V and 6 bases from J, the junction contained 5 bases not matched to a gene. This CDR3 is CASSEGGTGVQTQYF. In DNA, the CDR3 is TGTGCCAGCAGTGAAGGGGGGACAGGGGTCCAGACCCAGTACTTC.

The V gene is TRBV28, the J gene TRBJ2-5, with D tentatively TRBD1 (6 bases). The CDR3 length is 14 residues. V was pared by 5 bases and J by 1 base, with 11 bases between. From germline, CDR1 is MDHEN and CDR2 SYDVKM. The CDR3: CASSPPGVQETQYF. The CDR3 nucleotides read TGTGCCAGCAGTCCCCCAGGGGTCCAAGAGACCCAGTACTTC. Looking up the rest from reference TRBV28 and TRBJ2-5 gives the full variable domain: DVKVTQSSRYLVKRTGEKVFLECVQDMDHENMFWYRQDPGLGLRLIYFSYDVKMKEKGDIPEGYSVSREKKERFSLILESASTNQTSMYLCASSPPGVQETQYFGPGTRLLVL.